The rows below give T cell receptor beta chains drawn from one sample of a study of shared clonotypes between healthy human individuals. Some clones are missing from TCRdb's copy, which holds only in-frame ones; the method was immunoSEQ multiplex PCR. Of about 480,000 clones listed, roughly 85% are singletons. The source material was PBMCs. The receptors were gathered from a woman aged 40 to 55 in good health. Some clones in this sample may be carry-over from other donors' samples. CDR3s include the opening cysteine and the closing phenylalanine or tryptophan. D genes are given only for firm matches. Rows give clone size only sometimes, using once, few, many, or a class for an expanded clone.

D gene | J gene | clone size | V gene | CDR3 DNA | CDR3 protein
TRBD2 | TRBJ2-5 | - | TRBV14 | TGTGCCAGCAGCCAAGTTACGGGAGGGCCGGGGGAGACCCAGTACTTC | CASSQVTGGPGETQYF
- | TRBJ2-1 | - | TRBV5-4 | TGTGCCAGCAGCCAGATTCACTACAATGAGCAGTTCTTC | CASSQIHYNEQFF
TRBD2 | TRBJ2-1 | many | TRBV4-2 | TGTGCCAGCAGCCCTAGCGGGAGGGCGGGGGGTGAGCAGTTCTTC | CASSPSGRAGGEQFF
- | TRBJ2-2 | - | TRBV6-1 | TGTGCCAGCAGTGCCGCCAGAAACACCGGGGAGCTGTTTTTT | CASSAARNTGELFF
- | TRBJ2-7 | - | TRBV6-6 | TGTGCCAGCAGTACCCTAGGACCGGGCGAGCAGTACTTC | CASSTLGPGEQYF
- | TRBJ1-2 | many | TRBV19 | TGTGCCAGTAGTGGCCCCGCTTTTGGAGATTCCTATGGCTACACCTTC | CASSGPAFGDSYGYTF
- | TRBJ2-5 | - | TRBV27 | TGTGCCAGCGCCGGTCCGGGGGAGACCCAGTACTTC | CASAGPGETQYF
- | TRBJ2-7 | - | TRBV6-1 | TGTGCCAGCAGTGAAACCCCCGGGACACCTTACGAGCAGTACTTC | CASSETPGTPYEQYF
- | TRBJ1-2 | - | TRBV9 | TGTGCCAGCAGCGCCGACAGTAACTATGGCTACACCTTC | CASSADSNYGYTF
TRBD1 | TRBJ2-1 | few | TRBV5-1 | TGCGCCAGCAGCTTGAACAGGGGCCCCAATGAGCAGTTCTTC | CASSLNRGPNEQFF
TRBD1 | TRBJ2-7 | - | TRBV19 | TGTGCCAGTAGTTCCGGGACAGGGGGCTACGAGCAGTACTTC | CASSSGTGGYEQYF
TRBD1 | TRBJ1-1 | - | TRBV7-9 | TGTGCCAGCACCAGGACAGGGGGAGCCACTGAAGCTTTCTTT | CASTRTGGATEAFF
- | TRBJ2-5 | - | TRBV5-1 | TGCGCCAGCAGCTTGGTCCGGCGGGACGAAGAGACCCAGTACTTC | CASSLVRRDEETQYF
- | TRBJ2-7 | - | TRBV5-6 | TGTGCCAGCAGCTTGGAACAGGGCCTCGACGAGCAGTACTTC | CASSLEQGLDEQYF
TRBD1 | TRBJ2-3 | - | TRBV6-1 | TGTGCCAGCCAGCCACAGGGGATTACAGATACGCAGTATTTT | CASQPQGITDTQYF
TRBD1 | TRBJ2-2 | - | TRBV5-4 | TGTGCCAGCAGCTTGGGGGGCCCCAGGGGGATGAACACCGGGGAGCTGTTTTTT | CASSLGGPRGMNTGELFF
- | TRBJ2-2 | - | TRBV11-3 | TGTGCCAGCAGCCTCAGGACGAACACCGGGGAGCTGTTTTTT | CASSLRTNTGELFF
TRBD1 | TRBJ1-2 | - | TRBV7-2 | TGTGCCAGCAGCTTCCGACAGGGTGACTATGGCTACACCTTC | CASSFRQGDYGYTF
TRBD2 | TRBJ2-3 | few | TRBV13 | TGTGCCAGCAGCCCTAGGGGACTAGGAAATACGCAGTATTTT | CASSPRGLGNTQYF
TRBD2 | TRBJ2-3 | - | TRBV19 | TGTGCCAGTAGTTCCCGGACTAGCGGGACGCAGTATTTT | CASSSRTSGTQYF
TRBD2 | TRBJ2-1 | - | TRBV7-3 | TGTGCCAGCAGCTTAGGGACTAGCGGGAGTAATGAGCAGTTCTTC | CASSLGTSGSNEQFF
- | TRBJ2-3 | - | TRBV5-1 | TGCGCCAGCAGCTTGAGCGTCACAGATACGCAGTATTTT | CASSLSVTDTQYF
- | TRBJ2-7 | - | TRBV5-1 | TGCGCCAGCAGTTCAGGACAATCCAGCTACGAGCAGTACTTC | CASSSGQSSYEQYF
- | TRBJ2-1 | once | TRBV7-6 | TGTGCCAGCAGCTTTCCAGGCCCGAATGAGCAGTTCTTC | CASSFPGPNEQFF
- | TRBJ2-4 | medium-sized | TRBV7-9 | TGTGCCAGCAGCTTAGGGGCAGGGCTAGCCAAAAACATTCAGTACTTC | CASSLGAGLAKNIQYF
TRBD1 | TRBJ2-5 | few | TRBV5-4 | TGTGCCAGCAGCGACAGGGGGGTAAAGACCCAGTACTTC | CASSDRGVKTQYF
- | TRBJ2-5 | - | TRBV18 | TGTGCCAGCTCACCAAGCAGGGTCGGTGAGACCCAGTACTTC | CASSPSRVGETQYF
TRBD2 | TRBJ2-2 | - | TRBV28 | TGTGCCAGCAGTTTAGGCGGGGAGGGAGGCGGGGAGCTGTTTTTT | CASSLGGEGGGELFF
- | TRBJ2-4 | - | TRBV4-1 | TGCGCCAGCAGCCAAGGAGAAGGGTCTGGAAACATTCAGTACTTC | CASSQGEGSGNIQYF
- | TRBJ1-2 | - | TRBV9 | TGTGCCAGCAGCGGACCAACACTATATGGCTACACCTTC | CASSGPTLYGYTF
- | TRBJ2-2 | - | TRBV7-2 | TGTGCCAGCAGCTTAGGGGCGAACGGGGAGCTGTTTTTT | CASSLGANGELFF
TRBD1 | TRBJ1-4 | - | TRBV5-1 | TGCGCCAGCAGCCAGGGGGGGCGAAATGAAAAACTGTTTTTT | CASSQGGRNEKLFF
TRBD2 | TRBJ2-7 | - | TRBV4-2 | TGTGCCAGCAGCCAAGAACTAGCGGGCCCCCCACAGTACTTC | CASSQELAGPPQYF
- | TRBJ1-4 | - | TRBV30 | TGTGCCTGGAGAGCCGGAGGGAGCACTAATGAAAAACTGTTTTTT | CAWRAGGSTNEKLFF
- | TRBJ2-6 | - | TRBV6-4 | TGTGCCAGCAGTGACTTAGACTCTGGGGCCAACGTCCTGACTTTC | CASSDLDSGANVLTF
- | TRBJ2-2 | - | TRBV28 | TGTGCCAGCAGTTTATTTGGGAACACCGGGGAGCTGTTTTTT | CASSLFGNTGELFF
- | TRBJ2-2 | - | TRBV28 | TGTGCCAGCAGCCCCGGGGTTGGCGGGGAGCTGTTTTTT | CASSPGVGGELFF
TRBD1 | TRBJ2-7 | - | TRBV29-1 | TGCAGCGTTGGGACAGGGAGTGGATTTGACGAGCAGTACTTC | CSVGTGSGFDEQYF
TRBD2 | TRBJ2-1 | - | TRBV28 | TGTGCCAGCAGTCTCGGGACTAGCGGGAGAGGTGAGCAGTTCTTC | CASSLGTSGRGEQFF
TRBD1 | TRBJ2-5 | - | TRBV19 | TGTGCCAGTAGTATCAAGACAGGGCCCCAAGAGACCCAGTACTTC | CASSIKTGPQETQYF
- | TRBJ1-2 | once | TRBV7-6 | TGTGCCAGCGGACGGACACCTAACTATGGCTACACCTTC | CASGRTPNYGYTF
TRBD1 | TRBJ2-7 | - | TRBV19 | TGTGCCAGTAGTCTAGACCACAGGGGGCGTTCCGACGAGCAGTACTTC | CASSLDHRGRSDEQYF
- | TRBJ2-1 | - | TRBV19 | TGTGCCAGTACGGGGGAGGTAAAAACGGGAGTGGTTACTCCTACAGGTGAGCAGTTCTTC | CASTGEVKTGVVTPTGEQFF
- | TRBJ1-4 | once | TRBV7-6 | TGTGCCAGCAGCTTAGAGGGGACTACTAATGAAAAACTGTTTTTT | CASSLEGTTNEKLFF
TRBD2 | TRBJ2-1 | - | TRBV5-1 | TGCGCCAGCAGCTTGTTTGTGGGAGGGTCCGGTGAGCAGTTCTTC | CASSLFVGGSGEQFF
- | TRBJ1-1 | - | TRBV4-3 | TGCGCCAGCAGCCAAGATGGTTGGGGCCGGAACACTGAAGCTTTCTTT | CASSQDGWGRNTEAFF
- | TRBJ2-1 | once | TRBV15 | TGTGCCACCAGCCCTGGATACAATGAGCAGTTCTTC | CATSPGYNEQFF
- | TRBJ1-2 | - | TRBV9 | TGTGCCAGCAGCGTCGACATAGCGTTTGGTGGCTACACCTTC | CASSVDIAFGGYTF
- | TRBJ2-1 | - | TRBV28 | TGTGCCAGCAGTTTTGTGGCTTACAATGAGCAGTTCTTC | CASSFVAYNEQFF
TRBD2 | TRBJ2-2 | - | TRBV5-4 | TGTGCCAGCAGCGCACCAGGACTAGCGGGAGGTCCCGGGGAGCTGTTTTTT | CASSAPGLAGGPGELFF
TRBD1 | TRBJ2-7 | - | TRBV2 | TGTGCCAGCAGTGACGTGGGGACAGGTACCTACGAGCAGTACTTC | CASSDVGTGTYEQYF
- | TRBJ1-5 | - | TRBV10-1 | TGCGCCAGCAGTGGGGGGAGCAATCAGCCCCAGCATTTT | CASSGGSNQPQHF
- | TRBJ2-7 | - | TRBV7-9 | TGTGCCAGCAGCTTAGTGGGCAGCGACCGAGGCGGAGGCGAGCAGTACTTC | CASSLVGSDRGGGEQYF
- | TRBJ1-2 | few | TRBV19 | TGTGCCAGTACCTCTACACAGGGTAACTATGGCTACACCTTC | CASTSTQGNYGYTF
TRBD2 | TRBJ2-2 | - | TRBV4-2 | TGTGCCAGCAGCCAACGACATAGCGGGAGCTACGGAGACACCGGGGAGCTGTTTTTT | CASSQRHSGSYGDTGELFF
TRBD2 | TRBJ2-7 | - | TRBV10-2 | TGCGCCAGCAGGGCTAGCGGTACCTACGAGCAGTACTTC | CASRASGTYEQYF
- | TRBJ1-5 | once | TRBV18 | TGTGCCAGCTCACCACAGGATCAGCCCCAGCATTTT | CASSPQDQPQHF
TRBD2 | TRBJ2-7 | once | TRBV11-1 | TGTGCCAGCAGCCCCCACAGCGGGAGAGACTACGAGCAGTACTTC | CASSPHSGRDYEQYF
- | TRBJ1-2 | - | TRBV28 | TGTGCCAGCAGTTACCCCTATGGCTACACCTTC | CASSYPYGYTF
- | TRBJ1-2 | - | TRBV5-1 | TGCGCCAGCAGCTTTGGGAGGGACGGCTACACCTTC | CASSFGRDGYTF